Following are 11 T cell receptor beta chains from one sample sequenced in a study of T cell repertoires in cytomegalovirus infection (dated by TCRdb to the late 2010s). TCRdb lists the instrument as Illumina HiSeq 1500. TCRdb reran the public reads through fastp at Q25 and MiXCR, keeping productive beta chains. Here each entry gathers all rows of one CDR3 protein and keeps the most common genes and DNA. Within this sample are approximately 630,000 distinct CDR3 sequences, with around 24% of them counted one time only. The ten largest clones represent under 8.5% of the sample. The material sequenced was CD8+ T cells from PBMCs. These receptors originate from a human donor in good health (CMV status not recorded). Some clones in this sample may be carry-over from other donors' samples.

The chain combines TRBV9 with TRBJ2-1; no clear D. The V end lost 4 bases, the J end lost 8 bases, and 13 bases lay between the germline ends. The CDR3 is 13 residues long. The V gene's germline CDR1 is SGDLS and CDR2 YYNGEE. The CDR3 DNA is TGTGCCAGCAGCCCAGGATTGTTGGATGAGCAGTTCTTC. Protein sequence: CASSPGLLDEQFF.

Regarding this clonotype: A much bigger clone sits one base away, suggesting this may be a read error. The chain joins TRBV7-6 to TRBJ1-5; weak D call: TRBD1 (5 bases). CDR1 is SGHVS and CDR2 is FNYEAQ in the germline V gene. The CDR3 is made up of 13 amino acids. CDR3 loop: CASSLGLNQHQHF. CDR3 in DNA: TGTGCCAGCAGCTTGGGACTTAATCAGCACCAGCATTTT.

This chain uses TRBV12-3 or TRBV12-4 with TRBJ2-7; TRBD1 is a possible D gene (6 bases). Trimming pared 0 bases from V and 8 bases from J, leaving 14 bases between. The length of the CDR3 is 14 residues. CDR3 sequence (DNA): TGTGCCAGCAGTTTAGCATGGGACACCCTGAAGCAGTACTTC. Protein product: CASSLAWDTLKQYF.

The CDR3 bases are TGCGCCAGCAGCCAAAGGGGACTAGCGGGGGGCCGTAATGAGCAGTTCTTC. It is translated as CASSQRGLAGGRNEQFF. The genes are TRBV4-1 and TRBJ2-1; 15 nucleotides line up with TRBD2. The CDR3 is 17 residues long. The V and J ends lost 2 bases and 7 bases, in that order; junction bases with no gene match: 6. The germline gives CDR1 MGHRA, CDR2 YSYEKL.

Only a few counts were recorded for this clonotype. The rearrangement links TRBV14 to TRBJ1-1; no reliable D call. CDR1 and CDR2 (germline): SGHDN, FVKESK. The CDR3 contains 14 residues. Trimming took off 0 bases at V and 4 bases at J, with 9 bases between the two ends. CDR3 amino acids: CASSQDGVITEAFF. The CDR3 DNA sequence: TGTGCCAGCAGCCAAGACGGGGTTATCACTGAAGCTTTCTTT.

This clonotype showed up just a few times. This chain uses TRBV10-3 with TRBJ2-1, with a tentative D call TRBD2 (6 bases). CDR1 and CDR2 (germline): ENHRY, SYGVKD. V was shortened by 10 bases and J by 6 bases, with 13 bases between the two germline ends. The CDR3 is 12 residues long. The CDR3 here is CATTSLLNEQFF. The CDR3 coding sequence is TGTGCCACCACTAGCCTCCTCAATGAGCAGTTCTTC.

The sample holds a few counts of this clonotype. The chain has TRBV20-1 and TRBJ2-7; TRBD2 might be the D (6 bases). V lost 4 bases and J 5 bases, leaving 24 bases between the germline ends. The CDR3 is 16 amino acids. Germline lookup yields CDR1 DFQATT and CDR2 SNEGSKA (reference sequence). Here the CDR3 reads CSATLLGAGIANEQYF. CDR3 DNA sequence: TGCAGTGCTACCCTTTTAGGGGCGGGGATAGCGAACGAGCAGTACTTC.

This clonotype has a handful of counts. V usage is TRBV5-6 and J usage is TRBJ1-6; D unresolved. CDR3 length: 11 amino acids. Germline V gene sequence: CDR1 SGHDT, CDR2 YYEEEE. Between the trimmed V and J ends, which lost 3 bases and 14 bases, there was a span of 9 bases. CDR3 nucleotide sequence: TGTGCCAGCAGCTCCTTAAGGACCCTCCACTTT. The encoded protein is CASSSLRTLHF.

This clonotype occurred many times. This chain uses TRBV7-8 with TRBJ2-1; D gene uncertain. This CDR3 spans 16 amino acids. V was trimmed by 5 bases and J by 0 bases, leaving 14 bases between them. CDR1 is SGHVS and CDR2 is FQNEAQ in the germline V gene. CDR3 coding DNA: TGTGCCAGCAGCCCGAGTCCAGGCAGCTCCTACAATGAGCAGTTCTTC. Translation: CASSPSPGSSYNEQFF.

The chain links TRBV7-2 to TRBJ2-1; D not resolved. Trimming removed 3 bases at V and 0 bases at J, with 12 bases between. The CDR3 contains 16 residues. The germline CDR1 and CDR2 sequences are SGHTA and FQGNSA. The CDR3 spells CASSFVASSSYNEQFF. As DNA, the CDR3 is TGTGCCAGCAGCTTTGTGGCCTCGAGCTCCTACAATGAGCAGTTCTTC.

This clonotype was seen many times. The V and J genes are TRBV27 and TRBJ2-7; TRBD2 matches 8 bases. The V gene end was trimmed by 5 bases and the J gene end by 2 bases; junction bases not matched to a gene: 8. Germline V gene data show CDR1 as MNHEY and CDR2 as SMNVEV (reference sequence). This CDR3 has 15 residues. Written as DNA, the CDR3 is TGTGCCAGCAGTCCAGGGCTAGCGGGCCCCTACGAGCAGTACGTC. Its protein is CASSPGLAGPYEQYV.